The clone carrying this T cell receptor beta chain was observed many times. Each sample gave at least 6.5 million isolated PBMCs. The sample is drawn from a study of blood T cells in healthy people across ages. Together with a sample-barcoded 5' primer, a J-beta primer mix was included in a second PCR lasting about 6 to 11 cycles. One entry per CDR3 protein, called by TCRdb with MiXCR from the 5' RACE reads. The repertoire holds around 900,000 distinct CDR3 sequences, with about 30% as singletons. Sample: blood. The receptor comes from a woman of 80 years or more in good health.

CDR3 nucleotide sequence: TGTGCCTGGAGCCGACCGGGACTAGCGGGCTACAATGAGCAGTTCTTC. Translating it yields CAWSRPGLAGYNEQFF. The gene calls are TRBV30 and TRBJ2-1; 12 bases fit TRBD2. CDR1 is GTSNPN, CDR2 SVGIG, per germline (reference sequence). The V gene end was trimmed by 3 bases and the J gene end by 3 bases; junction bases not matched to a gene: 6. The CDR3 is made up of 16 amino acids. Filled out from reference TRBV30 and TRBJ2-1, the complete variable domain reads SQTIHQWPATLVQPVGSPLSLECTVEGTSNPNLYWYRQAAGRGLQLLFYSVGIGQISSEVPQNLSASRPQDRQFILSSKKLLLSDSGFYLCAWSRPGLAGYNEQFFGPGTRLTVL.